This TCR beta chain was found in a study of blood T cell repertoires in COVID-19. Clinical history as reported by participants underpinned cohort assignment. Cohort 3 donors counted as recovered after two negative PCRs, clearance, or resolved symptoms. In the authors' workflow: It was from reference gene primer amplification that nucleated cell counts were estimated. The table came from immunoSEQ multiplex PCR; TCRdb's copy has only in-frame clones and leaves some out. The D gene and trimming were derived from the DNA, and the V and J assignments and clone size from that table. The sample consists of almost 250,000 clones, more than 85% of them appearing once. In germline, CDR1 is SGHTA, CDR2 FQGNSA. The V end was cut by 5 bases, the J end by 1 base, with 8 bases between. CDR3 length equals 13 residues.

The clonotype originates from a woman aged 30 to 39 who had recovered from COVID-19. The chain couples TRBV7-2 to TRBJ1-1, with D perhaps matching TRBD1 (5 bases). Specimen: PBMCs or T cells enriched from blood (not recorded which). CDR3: CASSLGANTEAFF. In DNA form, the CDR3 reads TGTGCCAGCAGCCTAGGGGCGAACACTGAAGCTTTCTTT.